The 9 T cell receptor beta chains in this list originate from one sample, sequenced in a study of T cell repertoires in cytomegalovirus infection. TCRdb reanalysed the reads using MiXCR and keeps one entry per CDR3 protein. The table records hundreds of thousands of distinct CDR3 sequences, roughly 10% of them present only once. Input material: PBMCs. Receptor source: a human donor in good health (CMV status not recorded). Some clones in this sample may be carry-over from other donors' samples.

The genes are TRBV5-5 and TRBJ2-5; tentative D call: TRBD1 (5 bases). This CDR3 has 15 residues. The germline V and J ends were trimmed by 2 bases and 5 bases, with 16 bases remaining between them. Per the germline V gene, CDR1 is SGHKS and CDR2 is YYEKEE (reference sequence). The CDR3 nucleotides read TGTGCCAGCAGCTTTGGGATGGGGCCCGGGGAGACCCAGTACTTC. Its translation: CASSFGMGPGETQYF.

This clonotype was detected many times. This chain connects TRBV7-2 to TRBJ1-1, with no clear D. The CDR3 has 14 residues. CDR1 and CDR2 from the germline V gene are SGHTA and FQGNSA. Between the trimmed V and J ends, which lost 5 bases and 0 bases, there was a span of 10 bases. DNA for the CDR3: TGTGCCAGCAGCAAATCAAGCATGAACACTGAAGCTTTCTTT. Its translation is CASSKSSMNTEAFF.

This clonotype was seen more than once but under ten times. The rearrangement links TRBV6-5 to TRBJ2-1; 9 nucleotides agree with TRBD2. Germline V gives CDR1 MNHEY, CDR2 SVGAGI. Trimming cost V 3 bases and J 4 bases; bases outside gene matches: 4. This CDR3 is built from 15 residues. Here the CDR3 DNA reads TGTGCCAGCAGTTATGGTAGCGGGGGTTACAATGAGCAGTTCTTC. It translates to CASSYGSGGYNEQFF.

This clonotype was counted at least ten times. The gene calls are TRBV7-8 and TRBJ1-1, with D perhaps TRBD1 (5 bases). V was trimmed by 4 bases and J by 2 bases, leaving 14 bases between them. Germline V gene lookup returns CDR1 SGHVS and CDR2 FQNEAQ. This CDR3 has 15 residues. The CDR3 sequence: CASSSEGTGNTEAFF. The CDR3 DNA reads as TGTGCCAGCAGCTCCGAAGGGACGGGCAACACTGAAGCTTTCTTT.

This clonotype was seen only a few times. The chain employs TRBV5-1 and TRBJ1-2, with D possibly TRBD1 on 6 matching bases. V lost 1 base and J lost 6, with 16 bases in between. Germline V CDR1 and CDR2: SGHRS, YFSETQ. The CDR3 spans 15 residues. CDR3 amino acids: CASSLTGQILDGYTF. The CDR3 DNA sequence: TGCGCCAGCAGCTTGACGGGACAAATTCTTGATGGCTACACCTTC.

This clonotype was observed many times. The rearrangement links TRBV7-2 to TRBJ2-7; D may be TRBD1 or TRBD2 (6 bases each). CDR3 length equals 15 residues. Looked up from germline, CDR1 is SGHTA and CDR2 is FQGNSA. Trimming pared 3 bases from V and 1 base from J, leaving 13 bases between. CDR3 sequence (DNA): TGTGCCAGCAGCTTTGCGGGACAAACATCCTACGAGCAGTACTTC. Encoded protein: CASSFAGQTSYEQYF. Full variable domain (rest looked up from reference TRBV7-2 and TRBJ2-7): GAGVSQSPSNKVTEKGKDVELRCDPISGHTALYWYRQSLGQGLEFLIYFQGNSAPDKSGLPSDRFSAERTGGSVSTLTIQRTQQEDSAVYLCASSFAGQTSYEQYFGPGTRLTVT.

The table lists this clonotype with many counts. V gene TRBV11-2 combines with J gene TRBJ2-2; 13 nucleotides match TRBD2. Germline V gene data show CDR1 as SGHAT and CDR2 as FQNNGV. The CDR3 length is 19 residues. Losses at the gene ends were 5 bases for V and 4 bases for J; bases not matched to a gene: 13. The CDR3 reads CASSPRLAGGLWSTGELFF. The CDR3 region has the DNA TGTGCCAGCAGCCCTCGACTAGCGGGGGGCCTCTGGAGCACCGGGGAGCTGTTTTTT.

A note on this clonotype: With a much larger clone just one base away, this may be a read error. The rearrangement links TRBV3-1 to TRBJ2-3, with D unclear. CDR1 is LGHDT, CDR2 YNNKEL, per germline (reference sequence). CDR3 length: 17 amino acids. V lost 0 bases and J lost 4, with 17 bases in between. The CDR3 DNA follows: TGTGCCAGCAGCCAAGATGTGGGCGGAGCTTATTCAGATACGCAGTATTTT. It specifies CASSQDVGGAYSDTQYF.

V is TRBV11-3 and J is TRBJ2-1, with 7 bases aligning to TRBD2. V shed 1 base and J 2 bases; nucleotides not matched to a gene: 8. The CDR3 covers 17 residues. Germline V gene lookup returns CDR1 SGHNT and CDR2 YENEEA. CDR3 in DNA: TGTGCCAGCAGCTTAGTACTAGCGAGGGGCACCTACAATGAGCAGTTCTTC. Translated, it gives CASSLVLARGTYNEQFF.